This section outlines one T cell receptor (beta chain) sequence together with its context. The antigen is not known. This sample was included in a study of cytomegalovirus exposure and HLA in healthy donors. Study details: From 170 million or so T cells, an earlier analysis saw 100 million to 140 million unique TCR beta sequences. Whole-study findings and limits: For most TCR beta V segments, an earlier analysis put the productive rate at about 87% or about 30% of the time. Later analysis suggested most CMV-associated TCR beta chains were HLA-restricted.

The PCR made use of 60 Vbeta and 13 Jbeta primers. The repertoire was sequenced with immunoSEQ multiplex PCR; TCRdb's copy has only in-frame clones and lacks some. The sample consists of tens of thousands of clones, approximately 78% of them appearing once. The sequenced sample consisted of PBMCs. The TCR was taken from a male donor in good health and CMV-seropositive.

Here the CDR3 reads CASSRGTGGGYTF. The CDR3 bases are TGTGCCAGCAGTAGGGGGACAGGGGGTGGCTACACCTTC. The chain employs TRBV27 and TRBJ1-2, with 11 bases matching TRBD1. This CDR3 has 13 amino acids. Per germline, CDR1 MNHEY and CDR2 SMNVEV (reference sequence). The J segment lost 7 bases and the V segment lost 5 bases, leaving 3 bases of the junction unmatched.